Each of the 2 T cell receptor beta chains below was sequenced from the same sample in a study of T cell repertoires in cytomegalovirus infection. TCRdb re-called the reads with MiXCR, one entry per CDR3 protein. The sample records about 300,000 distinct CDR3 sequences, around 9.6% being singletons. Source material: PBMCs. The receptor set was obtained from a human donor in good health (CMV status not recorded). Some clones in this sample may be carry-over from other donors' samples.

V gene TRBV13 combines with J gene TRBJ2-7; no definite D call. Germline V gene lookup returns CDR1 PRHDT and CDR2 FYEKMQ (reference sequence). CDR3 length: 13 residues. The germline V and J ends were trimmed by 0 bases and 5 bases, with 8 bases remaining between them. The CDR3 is CASSLGRRNEQYF. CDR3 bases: TGTGCCAGCAGCTTAGGTCGGCGGAACGAGCAGTACTTC.

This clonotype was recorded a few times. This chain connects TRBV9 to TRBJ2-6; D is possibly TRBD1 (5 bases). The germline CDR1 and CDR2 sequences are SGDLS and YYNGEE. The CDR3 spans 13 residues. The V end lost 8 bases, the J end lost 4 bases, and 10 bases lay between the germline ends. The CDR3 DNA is TGTGCCAGTGGGGCCCCCGGGGCCAACGTCCTGACTTTC. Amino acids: CASGAPGANVLTF. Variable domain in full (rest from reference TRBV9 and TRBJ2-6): DSGVTQTPKHLITATGQRVTLRCSPRSGDLSVYWYQQSLDQGLQFLIQYYNGEERAKGNILERFSAQQFPDLHSELNLSSLELGDSALYFCASGAPGANVLTFGAGSRLTVL.